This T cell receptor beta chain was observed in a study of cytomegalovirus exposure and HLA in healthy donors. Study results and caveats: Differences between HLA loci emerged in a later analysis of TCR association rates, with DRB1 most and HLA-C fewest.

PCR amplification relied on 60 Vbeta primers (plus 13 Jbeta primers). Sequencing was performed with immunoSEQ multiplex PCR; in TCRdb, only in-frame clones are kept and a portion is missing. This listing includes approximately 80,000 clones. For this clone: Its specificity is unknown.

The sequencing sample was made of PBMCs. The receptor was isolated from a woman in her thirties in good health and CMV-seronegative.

Here the CDR3 reads CASSSGTGNYGYTF. CDR3 coding DNA: TGCGCCAGCAGCTCCGGGACAGGGAACTATGGCTACACCTTC. This chain uses TRBV5-1 with TRBJ1-2, with TRBD1 identical over 9 bases. V trimming: 3 bases; J trimming: 2 bases; junction bases outside the gene matches: 2. The V gene's germline CDR1 is SGHRS and CDR2 YFSETQ. The CDR3 is 14 amino acids.